A single T cell receptor (beta chain) is shown here with its context. The antigen remains unidentified. This CDR3 has 13 amino acids. V lost 2 bases and J 3 bases, leaving 7 bases between the germline ends. Germline-derived CDR1 and CDR2 are SGHVS and FQNEAQ. This record comes from a study of T cell responses to AZD1222 COVID-19 vaccine. Pooled in the analysis were second doses at about 4 or about 12 weeks. Only in-frame clones appear in the TCRdb table, and some are missing; sequencing was by immunoSEQ multiplex PCR. The repertoire holds under 150,000 clones, about 90% seen once, with approximately 9% in the top ten. Study-wide points: Regions left unmutated in variants are reportedly the target of nearly half of spike-specific TCRs. Regions 160-218 and 743-854 dominated among vaccine-associated CD4 TCRs spanning spike. Donors in the cohort were predominantly white British and more often female, and clonal diversity was possibly underestimated.

This specimen consisted of peripheral blood, obtained 28 days after the second AZD1222 dose. The TCR sequence derives from an adult who received the AZD1222 COVID-19 vaccine. V usage is TRBV7-8 and J usage is TRBJ1-1; the D is unclear. Written as DNA, the CDR3 is TGTGCCAGCAGCTTAACCCCTTACACTGAAGCTTTCTTT. It encodes CASSLTPYTEAFF. The entire variable domain, with the rest obtained from reference TRBV7-8 and TRBJ1-1, is as follows: GAGVSQSPRYKVAKRGQDVALRCDPISGHVSLFWYQQALGQGPEFLTYFQNEAQLDKSGLPSDRFFAERPEGSVSTLKIQRTQQEDSAVYLCASSLTPYTEAFFGQGTRLTVV.